Sequencing of this T cell receptor beta chain was carried out in a study of blood T cell repertoires in COVID-19. At the level of the study: Spain, Italy and the United States supplied samples that represented acute and convalescent COVID-19. In each case, the material was cDNA or gDNA derived from T cells, B-cell-depleted T cells, or PBMCs.

In the original workflow: Reference gene primer amplification gave nucleated cell count estimates. TCRdb keeps only in-frame clones here, not all; method: immunoSEQ multiplex PCR. That table gives V, J and clone size, and the DNA gave D and trimming. The sample yields around 50,000 clones, about 85% seen once. The CDR3 loop spans 15 amino acids. The germline V gene encodes CDR1 SGHKS and CDR2 YYEKEE (reference sequence). Trimming took off 4 bases at V and 1 base at J, with 14 bases between the two ends. The sample consisted of peripheral blood. V and J are TRBV5-5 and TRBJ2-5; D ambiguous. The clonotype comes from a man aged 35 to 55 with active COVID-19. In DNA, the CDR3 is TGTGCCAGCAGCCCGAGGAGCCTGAGCCAAGAGACCCAGTACTTC. Protein product: CASSPRSLSQETQYF.